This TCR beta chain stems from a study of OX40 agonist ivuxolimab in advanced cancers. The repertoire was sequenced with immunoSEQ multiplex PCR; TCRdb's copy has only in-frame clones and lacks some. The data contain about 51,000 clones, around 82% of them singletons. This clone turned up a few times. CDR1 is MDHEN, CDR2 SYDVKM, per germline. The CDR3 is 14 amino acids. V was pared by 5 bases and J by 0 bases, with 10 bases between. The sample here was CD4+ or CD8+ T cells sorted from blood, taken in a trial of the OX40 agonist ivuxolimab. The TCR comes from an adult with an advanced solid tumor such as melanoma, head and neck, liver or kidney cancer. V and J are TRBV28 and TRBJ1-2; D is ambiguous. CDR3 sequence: CASSGQESNYGYTF. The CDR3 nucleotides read TGTGCCAGCAGTGGGCAGGAGTCTAACTATGGCTACACCTTC.